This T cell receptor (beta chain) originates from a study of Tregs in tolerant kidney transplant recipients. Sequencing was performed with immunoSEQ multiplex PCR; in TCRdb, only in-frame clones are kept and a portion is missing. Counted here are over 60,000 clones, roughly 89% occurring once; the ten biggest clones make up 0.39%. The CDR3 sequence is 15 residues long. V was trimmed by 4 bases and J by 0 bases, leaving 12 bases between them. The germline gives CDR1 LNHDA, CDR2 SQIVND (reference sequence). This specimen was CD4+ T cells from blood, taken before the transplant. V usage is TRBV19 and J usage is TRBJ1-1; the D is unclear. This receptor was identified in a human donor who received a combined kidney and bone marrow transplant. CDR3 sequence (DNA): TGTGCCAGTAGTACCGCAGAAGTCATGAACACTGAAGCTTTCTTT. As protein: CASSTAEVMNTEAFF.